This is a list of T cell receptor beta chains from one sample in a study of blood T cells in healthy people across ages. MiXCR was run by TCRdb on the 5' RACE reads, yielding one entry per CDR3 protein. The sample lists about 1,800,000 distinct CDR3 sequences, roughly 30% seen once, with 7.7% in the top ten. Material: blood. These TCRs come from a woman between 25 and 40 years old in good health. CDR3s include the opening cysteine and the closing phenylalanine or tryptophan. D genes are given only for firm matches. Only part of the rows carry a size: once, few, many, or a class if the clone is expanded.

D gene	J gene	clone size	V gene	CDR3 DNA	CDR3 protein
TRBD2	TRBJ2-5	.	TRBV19	TGTGCCAGTAGTCGTACTAGCGGGGTCATCCAAGAGACCCAGTACTTC	CASSRTSGVIQETQYF
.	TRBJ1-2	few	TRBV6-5	TGTGCCAGCAGTTACTCGATAGCAGGGACGAGTGGTGGCTACACCTTC	CASSYSIAGTSGGYTF
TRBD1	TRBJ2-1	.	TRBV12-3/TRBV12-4	TGTGCCAGCAGTCATCCTACGGGACAGGGGGCTGCCGCCTTCTCCTACAATGAGCAGTTCTTC	CASSHPTGQGAAAFSYNEQFF
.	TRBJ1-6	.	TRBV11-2	TGTGCCAGCGGCCGGGACCGATCCGAATGGACCCTCCACTTT	CASGRDRSEWTLHF
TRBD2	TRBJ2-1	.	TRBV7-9	TGTGCCAGCAGCCCAAAGGAGATAGCGGGAACATACAATGAGCAGTTCTTC	CASSPKEIAGTYNEQFF
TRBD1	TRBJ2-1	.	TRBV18	TGTGCCAGCTTACAGGGGGTAATTCGCAATGAGCAGTTCTTC	CASLQGVIRNEQFF
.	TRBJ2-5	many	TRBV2	TGTGCCAGCAGTGGGGCACCGTACCAAGAGACCCAGTACTTC	CASSGAPYQETQYF
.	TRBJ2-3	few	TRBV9	TGTGCCAGCAGCGAACCCGGAACAGATACGCAGTATTTT	CASSEPGTDTQYF
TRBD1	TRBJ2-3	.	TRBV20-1	TGCAGTGCTAAGATGGGACAGGACCCCTGGGATACGCAGTATTTT	CSAKMGQDPWDTQYF
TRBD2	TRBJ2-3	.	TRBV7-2	TGTGCCAGCAGCCCGCTCGGACTAGCGGACACAGATACGCAGTATTTT	CASSPLGLADTDTQYF
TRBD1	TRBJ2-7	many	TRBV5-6	TGTGCCAGCAGCATAAGACAGGGTAGCACCTACGAGCAGTACTTC	CASSIRQGSTYEQYF
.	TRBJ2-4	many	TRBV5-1	TGCGCCAGCAGCTCTGAGGGACGGAGCATTCAGTACTTC	CASSSEGRSIQYF
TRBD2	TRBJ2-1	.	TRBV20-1	TGCAGTGCTAGACTAGCGGGTATGGATGAGCAGTTCTTC	CSARLAGMDEQFF
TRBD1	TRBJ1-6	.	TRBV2	TGTGCCACTACTCGGGGGGACAGCAATTCACCCCTCCACTTT	CATTRGDSNSPLHF
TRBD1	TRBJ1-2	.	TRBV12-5	TGTGCCAGTGGCCCTGGGACAGGGCGGCGTGGCTACACCTTC	CASGPGTGRRGYTF
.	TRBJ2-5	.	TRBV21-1	TGTGCCAGCAGCAAAGGCGGAGCGGGGTGGAAGACCCAGTACTTC	CASSKGGAGWKTQYF
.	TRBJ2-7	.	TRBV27	TGTGCCAGCAGCGAGACCTCGACGGCACCCTACGAGCAGTACTTC	CASSETSTAPYEQYF
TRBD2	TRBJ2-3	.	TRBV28	TGTGCCAGCAGTAGACTAGCGGGGAGATCTAGCACAGATACGCAGTATTTT	CASSRLAGRSSTDTQYF
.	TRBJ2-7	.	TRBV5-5	TGTGCCAGCAGCTTGGATCCCCAGGAGGGAGCCGAGCAGTACTTC	CASSLDPQEGAEQYF
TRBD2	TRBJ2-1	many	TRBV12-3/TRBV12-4	TGTGCCAGCAGACCCAGCGGGAGTGTCAATGAGCAGTTCTTC	CASRPSGSVNEQFF
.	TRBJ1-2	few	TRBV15	TGTGCCACCAGCAGAGATTTAACAAGTGGCTACACCTTC	CATSRDLTSGYTF
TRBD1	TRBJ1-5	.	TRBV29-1	TGCAGCGTGCAGACAGGGGGCAATCAGCCCCAGCATTTT	CSVQTGGNQPQHF
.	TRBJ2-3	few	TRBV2	TGTGCCAGCAAGGTCGAGAGCGACACAGATACGCAGTATTTT	CASKVESDTDTQYF
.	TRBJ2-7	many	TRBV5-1	TGCGCCAGCAGCCTGAATGATGGCTACGAGCAGTACTTC	CASSLNDGYEQYF
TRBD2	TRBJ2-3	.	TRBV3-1	TGTGCCAGCAGCCAACCAGCGGGAGGCGATACGCAGTATTTT	CASSQPAGGDTQYF
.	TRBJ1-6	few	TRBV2	TGTGCCAGCACCCAAGGCAGGGCCGGTTCACCCCTCCACTTT	CASTQGRAGSPLHF
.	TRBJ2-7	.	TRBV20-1	TGCAGTGCGACCGACGTGAGAGAATACGAGCAGTACTTC	CSATDVREYEQYF
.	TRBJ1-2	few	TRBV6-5	TGTGCCAGCAGCGAACAGGGTCCTAGGGGCTACACCTTC	CASSEQGPRGYTF
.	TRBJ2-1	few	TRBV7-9	TGTGCCAGCAGCTCCCTTACTTTAGACAATGAGCAGTTCTTC	CASSSLTLDNEQFF
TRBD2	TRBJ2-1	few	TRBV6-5	TGTGCCGGCAGTTACGGGGTTGAGGCGGGGGGGGAACGGAATGAGCAGTTCTTC	CAGSYGVEAGGERNEQFF
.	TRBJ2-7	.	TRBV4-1	TGCGCCAGCAGCCAAGGCCTGGGCGAGACCTACGAGCAGTACTTC	CASSQGLGETYEQYF
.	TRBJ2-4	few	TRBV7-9	TGTGCCAGCAGCCCTCTGGCGGTTGAAAACTTCCAAAACATTCAGTACTTC	CASSPLAVENFQNIQYF
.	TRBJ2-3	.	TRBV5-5	TGTGCCAGCAGCTTGAACCCAGGGGATCCAGATACGCAGTATTTT	CASSLNPGDPDTQYF
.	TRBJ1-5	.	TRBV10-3	TGTGCCATCAGTGAGTCGGAGGCAGGTCAGCCCCAGCATTTT	CAISESEAGQPQHF
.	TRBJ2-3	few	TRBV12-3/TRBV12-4	TGTGCCAGCAGTCCTCGGACTCTGGCGGATACGCAGTATTTT	CASSPRTLADTQYF
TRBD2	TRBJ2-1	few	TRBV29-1	TGCAGCGTTGAAGGGGAGACTAGCGGGGCCTCCAATGAGCAGTTCTTC	CSVEGETSGASNEQFF
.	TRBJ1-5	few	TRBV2	TGTGCCAGCAGTGCGGACCGCGCGCCCCAGCATTTT	CASSADRAPQHF
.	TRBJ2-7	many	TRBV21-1	TGTGCCAGCAGCAAAGCGGATCGAGCGGGGTGCTACGAGCAGTACTTC	CASSKADRAGCYEQYF
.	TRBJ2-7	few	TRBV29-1	TGCAGCGTTGCCCTGGACAGCCGTCGTTCCTACGAGCAGTACTTC	CSVALDSRRSYEQYF
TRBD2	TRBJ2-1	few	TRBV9	TGTGCCAGCAGCGCTAGCGGGGGGTTTGACAATGAGCAGTTCTTC	CASSASGGFDNEQFF
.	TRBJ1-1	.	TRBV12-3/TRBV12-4	TGTGCCAGCAGTTTACCAGGGCGGGTTGAAGCTTTCTTT	CASSLPGRVEAFF
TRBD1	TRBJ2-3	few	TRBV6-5	TGTGCCAGCAGTTGGGACAGGGTACGCACAGATACGCAGTATTTT	CASSWDRVRTDTQYF
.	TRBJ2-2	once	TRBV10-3	TGTGCCATCAGTGGGGCCGGGGAGCTGTTTTTT	CAISGAGELFF
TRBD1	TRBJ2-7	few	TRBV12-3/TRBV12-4	TGTGCCAGCAGTTTCCGTCCCGGGACAGGACTCGAGCAGTACTTC	CASSFRPGTGLEQYF
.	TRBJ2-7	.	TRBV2	TGTGCCAGCAGTGAAGGGCGTCTCGAGCAGTACTTC	CASSEGRLEQYF
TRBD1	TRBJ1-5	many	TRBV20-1	TGCAGTGCACCCGGGACAGGGGGCTCGGGCAATCAGCCCCAGCATTTT	CSAPGTGGSGNQPQHF
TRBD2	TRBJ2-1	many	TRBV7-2	TGTGCCAGCAGCTTAGGACTAGCGGGACTCAATGAGCAGTTCTTC	CASSLGLAGLNEQFF
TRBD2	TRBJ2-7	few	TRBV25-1	TGTGCCAGCAGTTCGGGAGGTAGCGGGGGGTACTACGAGCAGTACTTC	CASSSGGSGGYYEQYF
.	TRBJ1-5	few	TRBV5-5	TGTGCCAGCAGCTTATACGTCGATAGCAATCAGCCCCAGCATTTT	CASSLYVDSNQPQHF
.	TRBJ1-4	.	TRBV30	TGTGCCTGGAGTGACAGGAACAATGAAAAACTGTTTTTT	CAWSDRNNEKLFF
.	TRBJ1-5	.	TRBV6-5	TGTGCCAGCAGTTTTGGCTGGCGGAATCAGCCCCAGCATTTT	CASSFGWRNQPQHF
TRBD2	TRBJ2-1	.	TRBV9	TGTGCCAGCAGTGGGGGAGCGGGGGGGCTCCAAACCTACAATGAGCAGTTCTTC	CASSGGAGGLQTYNEQFF
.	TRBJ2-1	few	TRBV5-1	TGCGCCAGCAGCCCCGAGTCTCCGGGATACAATGAGCAGTTCTTC	CASSPESPGYNEQFF
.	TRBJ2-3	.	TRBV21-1	TGTGCCAGCACCCCCGCAGTGAAAGATACGCAGTATTTT	CASTPAVKDTQYF
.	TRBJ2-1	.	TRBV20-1	TGCAGTGAGTTAGTGAAAAACAATGAGCAGTTCTTC	CSELVKNNEQFF
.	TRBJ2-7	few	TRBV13	TGTGTCAGCAGCTTAGAAGGGTCCTACGAGCAGTACTTC	CVSSLEGSYEQYF
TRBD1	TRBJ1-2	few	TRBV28	TGTGCCAGCAACCTCTTAACAGGGGGGAATGGCTACACCTTC	CASNLLTGGNGYTF
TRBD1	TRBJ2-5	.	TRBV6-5	TGTGCCAGCAGTAGCCGGGACAGGGAGGGTTTGGCCCAGTACTTC	CASSSRDREGLAQYF
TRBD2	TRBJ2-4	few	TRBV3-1	TGTGCCAGCAGCCAAGTGACTAGCCCACTTCAGTACTTC	CASSQVTSPLQYF
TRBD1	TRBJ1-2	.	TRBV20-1	TGCGGTGCTACTTGGACAGGGGGCGTTTCCGGCTACACCTTC	CGATWTGGVSGYTF